This T cell receptor (beta chain) was documented in a study of T cells after yellow fever vaccination. The study's findings and limits: Clonotype sharing between CD4 and CD8 compartments was small.

The ends were cut back, 4 bases at V and 4 bases at J, with 13 bases in the middle. CDR3 size: 14 residues. The germline V gene encodes CDR1 SGHRS and CDR2 YFSETQ. TCRdb ran MiXCR on the 5' RACE reads and lists one entry per CDR3 protein. The sample consists of some 130,000 distinct CDR3 sequences, 6.6% of them appearing once. This clonotype was recorded at least ten times. Its antigen is still unknown. The rearrangement uses TRBV5-1 and TRBJ2-3, with unresolved D. The clonotype comes from a man aged 25-45 years who received the YFV17D yellow fever vaccine. Source: CD4+ T cells sorted from PBMCs, taken 10 days after the yellow fever booster vaccination. The CDR3: CASSNPLKPDTQYF. The CDR3 DNA is TGCGCCAGCAGCAACCCCCTCAAGCCAGATACGCAGTATTTT.